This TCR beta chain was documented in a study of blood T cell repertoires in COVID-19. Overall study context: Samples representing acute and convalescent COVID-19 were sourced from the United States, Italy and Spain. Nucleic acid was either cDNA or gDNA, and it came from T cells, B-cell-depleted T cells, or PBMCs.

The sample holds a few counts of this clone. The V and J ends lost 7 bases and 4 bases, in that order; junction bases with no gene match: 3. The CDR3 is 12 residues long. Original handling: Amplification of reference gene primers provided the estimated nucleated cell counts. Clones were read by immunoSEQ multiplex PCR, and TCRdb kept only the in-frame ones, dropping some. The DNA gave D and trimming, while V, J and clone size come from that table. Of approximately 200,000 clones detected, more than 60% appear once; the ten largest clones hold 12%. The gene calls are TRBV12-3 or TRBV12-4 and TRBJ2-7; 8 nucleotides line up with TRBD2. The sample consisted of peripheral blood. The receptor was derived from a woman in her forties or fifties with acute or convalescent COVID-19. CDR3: CASTREGYEQYF. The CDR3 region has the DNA TGTGCCAGCACTCGGGAGGGATACGAGCAGTACTTC.